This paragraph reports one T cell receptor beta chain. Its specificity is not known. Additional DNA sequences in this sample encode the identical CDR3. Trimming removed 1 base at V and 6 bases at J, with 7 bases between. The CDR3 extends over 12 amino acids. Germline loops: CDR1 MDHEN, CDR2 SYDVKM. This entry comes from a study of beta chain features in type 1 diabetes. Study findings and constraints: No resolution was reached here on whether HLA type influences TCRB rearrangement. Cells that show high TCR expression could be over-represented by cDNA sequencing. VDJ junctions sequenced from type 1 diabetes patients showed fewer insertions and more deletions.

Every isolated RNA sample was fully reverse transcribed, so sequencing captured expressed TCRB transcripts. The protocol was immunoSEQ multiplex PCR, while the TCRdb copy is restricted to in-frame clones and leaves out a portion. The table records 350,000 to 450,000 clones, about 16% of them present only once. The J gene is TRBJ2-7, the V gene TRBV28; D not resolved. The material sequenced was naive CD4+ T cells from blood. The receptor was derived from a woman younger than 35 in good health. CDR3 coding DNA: TGTGCCAGCAGTTTATTGCCGGGCGAGCAGTACTTC. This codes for CASSLLPGEQYF. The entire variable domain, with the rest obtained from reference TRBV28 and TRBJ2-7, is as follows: DVKVTQSSRYLVKRTGEKVFLECVQDMDHENMFWYRQDPGLGLRLIYFSYDVKMKEKGDIPEGYSVSREKKERFSLILESASTNQTSMYLCASSLLPGEQYFGPGTRLTVT.